The 9 T cell receptor beta chains below come from one sample, sequenced in a study of response to subunit inactivated influenza vaccine (dated by TCRdb to 2017 to 2018). The library relied on RT-PCR. Instrument on record: Illumina HiSeq 2500. Starting from the raw public reads, TCRdb applied fastp trimming at Q25, assembled clones with MiXCR and retained in-frame beta chains. CDR3 protein duplicates are merged, each entry listing the most common genes and DNA. This sample has under 950,000 distinct CDR3 sequences in its table, and around 20% of those were observed once. The ten largest account for 10% of the sample. The sequences come from PBMCs from blood, collected roughly 5 days after vaccination. The receptors come from a man in his fifties or sixties who received an inactivated influenza vaccine. Donor details come from another sample of the same person, matched by shared clones.

The V gene is TRBV10-3, the J gene TRBJ2-1, with 9 bases identical to TRBD1. Trimming removed 6 bases from V and 8 bases from J; junction bases left unmatched: 8. Germline V lookup: CDR1 ENHRY, CDR2 SYGVKD. The CDR3 totals 14 residues. The CDR3 sequence is CAISPGQGEDEQFF. The CDR3 nucleotides read TGTGCCATCAGCCCGGGACAGGGCGAGGATGAGCAGTTCTTC.

This chain links TRBV6-2 or TRBV6-3 with TRBJ1-1; no firm D call. CDR1 is MNHEY, CDR2 SVGEGT, per germline. Trimming took off 0 bases at V and 5 bases at J, with 10 bases between the two ends. CDR3 length: 14 residues. CDR3 in amino acids: CASSYSSGRTEAFF. In DNA, the CDR3 is TGTGCCAGCAGTTACTCCTCGGGGAGGACTGAAGCTTTCTTT.

The gene calls are TRBV7-9 and TRBJ2-7; possible D gene TRBD1, 5 bases. This CDR3 spans 14 amino acids. The V and J ends lost 5 bases and 2 bases respectively, with 13 bases between them. The germline gives CDR1 SEHNR, CDR2 FQNEAQ (reference sequence). The CDR3 here is CASSPWTKTYEQYF. DNA of the CDR3: TGTGCCAGCAGCCCATGGACAAAAACCTACGAGCAGTACTTC.

This clonotype has just a few counts. The V and J genes are TRBV24-1 and TRBJ1-1, with TRBD1 identical over 12 bases. The length of the CDR3 is 17 residues. Germline lookup yields CDR1 KGHDR and CDR2 SFDVKD. The trim removed 4 bases at V and 3 bases at J, leaving 8 bases unmatched. Here the CDR3 reads CATSEPGTGGLDTEAFF. CDR3 DNA sequence: TGTGCCACCAGTGAGCCCGGGACAGGGGGCCTAGACACTGAAGCTTTCTTT.

This clonotype has just a few counts. The V call is TRBV29-1, the J call TRBJ2-5, with 13 bases identical to TRBD2. The ends lost 7 bases at V and 0 bases at J; junction bases unmatched: 5. This CDR3 is built from 15 residues. CDR1 is SQVTM and CDR2 is ANQGSEA in the germline V gene. For the CDR3, the DNA is TGCAGCGGGGGGGGACTAGCGGGGTACCAAGAGACCCAGTACTTC. Protein sequence: CSGGGLAGYQETQYF.

The chain couples TRBV28 to TRBJ1-3; D not certain. CDR1 is MDHEN and CDR2 is SYDVKM in the germline V gene. The CDR3 is made up of 13 amino acids. V was shortened by 7 bases and J by 4 bases, with 11 bases between the two germline ends. As DNA, the CDR3 is TGTGCCAGCAAGGCCGCCGCGGGAAACACCATATATTTT. As protein: CASKAAAGNTIYF. Combining the CDR3 with reference TRBV28 and TRBJ1-3 gives the whole variable domain DVKVTQSSRYLVKRTGEKVFLECVQDMDHENMFWYRQDPGLGLRLIYFSYDVKMKEKGDIPEGYSVSREKKERFSLILESASTNQTSMYLCASKAAAGNTIYFGEGSWLTVV.

This clonotype turned up a few times. The gene calls are TRBV6-2 or TRBV6-3 and TRBJ2-1, with 7 bases identical to TRBD2. The CDR3 contains 18 residues. Trimming cost V 6 bases and J 3 bases; bases outside gene matches: 17. Germline CDR1 MNHEY, CDR2 SVGEGT. CDR3 protein: CASRYLRASGRIYNEQFF. The CDR3 nucleotides are TGTGCCAGCAGATATCTAAGGGCTAGCGGAAGGATCTACAATGAGCAGTTCTTC.

This clonotype was observed a handful of times. The chain employs TRBV11-2 and TRBJ2-5, with D maybe TRBD1 (6 bases). V dropped 2 bases and J dropped 4 bases, with 8 bases sitting between them. The CDR3 is 13 amino acids. Germline assignment: CDR1 SGHAT and CDR2 FQNNGV. The CDR3 coding sequence is TGTGCCAGCAGCTTACCAGGGGCAGAGACCCAGTACTTC. It specifies CASSLPGAETQYF.

At least ten counts were recorded for this clonotype. V is TRBV5-1 and J is TRBJ2-1, with 9 bases fitting TRBD1. V dropped 0 bases and J dropped 4; count of bases not matched to a gene: 2. This CDR3 comprises 15 residues. From germline, CDR1 is SGHRS and CDR2 YFSETQ. CDR3 DNA: TGCGCCAGCAGCTTGGACGACAGGGGGTACAATGAGCAGTTCTTC. Amino acid sequence: CASSLDDRGYNEQFF. The variable domain in full, completed from reference TRBV5-1 and TRBJ2-1, reads KAGVTQTPRYLIKTRGQQVTLSCSPISGHRSVSWYQQTPGQGLQFLFEYFSETQRNKGNFPGRFSGRQFSNSRSEMNVSTLELGDSALYLCASSLDDRGYNEQFFGPGTRLTVL.